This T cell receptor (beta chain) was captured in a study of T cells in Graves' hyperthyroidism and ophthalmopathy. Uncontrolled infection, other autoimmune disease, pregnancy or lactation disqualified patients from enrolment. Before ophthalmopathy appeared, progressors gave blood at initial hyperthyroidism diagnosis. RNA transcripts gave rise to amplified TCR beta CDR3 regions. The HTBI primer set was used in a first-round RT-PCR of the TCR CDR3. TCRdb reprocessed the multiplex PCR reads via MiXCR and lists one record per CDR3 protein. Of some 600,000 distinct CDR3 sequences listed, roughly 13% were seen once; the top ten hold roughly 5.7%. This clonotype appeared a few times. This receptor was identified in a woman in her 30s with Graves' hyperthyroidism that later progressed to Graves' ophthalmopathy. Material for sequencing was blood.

CDR3 in DNA: TGTGCCAGCCGACTTGATGGTGGCTACACCTTC. This codes for CASRLDGGYTF. This chain uses TRBV5-4 with TRBJ1-2, with D unclear. The CDR3 covers 11 residues. Germline V gives CDR1 SGHNT, CDR2 YYREEE (reference sequence). The V end lost 7 bases, the J end lost 7 bases, and 11 bases lay between the germline ends.